The clone carrying this T cell receptor (beta chain) was seen ten or more times. Its antigen is currently unknown. Template switching by 5'RACE produced TCR cDNA, adding a universal primer site and UMIs. TCRdb reanalysed the 5' RACE reads using MiXCR and keeps one entry per CDR3 protein. The data hold a few hundred thousand distinct CDR3 sequences, with around 5.2% observed a single time. These data come from a study of T cells after yellow fever vaccination. Whole-study findings and limits: Once the booster was given, most primary-vaccination clones reappeared, at about 95% for CD4 and approximately 88% for CD8. A small proportion of clonotypes was detected in both the CD4 and CD8 compartments.

This receptor was taken from a man aged 18-30 years who received the YFV17D yellow fever vaccine. The sample was CD4+ T cells sorted from PBMCs, taken on the day of the yellow fever booster vaccination.

The CDR3 DNA reads as TGCGCCAGCAGCTTAGGACAGGCGACGAGGGAGACCCAGTACTTC. This translates into CASSLGQATRETQYF. J is TRBJ2-5 and V is TRBV5-1; 7 bases align to TRBD1. CDR1 is SGHRS, CDR2 YFSETQ, per germline. The CDR3 is 15 residues long. V trimming: 2 bases; J trimming: 5 bases; junction bases outside the gene matches: 9.